The sequence of this TCR beta chain was determined in a study of identical twins (dated by TCRdb to the mid-2010s). In terms of the full investigation: To test whether fetal clonotypes persist, this study deep-sequenced TCR alpha and beta repertoires from monozygotic twins, from unrelated adults of various ages, and from cord blood. Replicate twin experiments were performed at different times using different library preparation protocols to rule out contamination.

General conclusions and limits of the study: Zero-insertion analyses could be partly confounded by invariant T cells such as MAIT and iNKT, though diverse VJ usage argued against such confounding for most clonotypes. Out-of-frame TCR alpha sequences shared between twins showed an excess of low generation-probability sequences compared with coincidental sharing between unrelated individuals. In monozygotic twins, out-of-frame TCR alpha sharing was systematically underestimated by recombination models, although the models agreed with sharing between unrelated individuals. Abundant cord blood beta clonotypes carried fewer insertions; young adult naive repertoires showed a weaker similar trend, while memory repertoires showed none. Conclusions relied on cross-sectional statistical analysis, since the same donors could not be followed over many years. A weaker excess of twin sharing was found in beta out-of-frame sequences because the signal-to-noise ratio was lowered by fewer shared sequences.

The junction carries 13 bases between V and J, which are trimmed by 3 bases and 5 bases respectively. The germline V gene supplies CDR1 SGHVS and CDR2 FQNEAQ. The CDR3, cysteine through phenylalanine, is 15 amino acids long. The CDR3 DNA has 45 bases and is translated from base 1. Libraries were prepared through 5' RACE. Sequencing was performed on an Illumina HiSeq 2000. Template switching added a universal primer binding site, and the final cDNA carried a unique molecular identifier that allowed TCR cDNA molecules to be counted accurately. Specific primers in the conserved constant-segment region were used to synthesize first-strand cDNA for TCR alpha and beta chains. To control for contamination, every cDNA library was double barcoded, receiving both a SMART-Mk sample barcode and Illumina barcodes. TruSeq adapter sequences and Illumina sample barcodes were added in two successive PCR steps. The Illumina HiSeq platform was used with custom primers to sequence TCR alpha and beta cDNA libraries. Per the source publication's procedure: Raw reads were processed with MiGEC to extract unique molecular identifiers, and MiXCR was used to determine CDR3 positions. Recombination models were inferred per individual with the repgenHMM and IGoR tools using an EM algorithm. The tcR package in R was used for shared clonotype analysis, with sharing normalized by the product of cloneset sizes. Out-of-frame nonproductive sequences were analyzed to study raw recombination free of thymic and clonal selection effects. TCRdb reprocessed the public reads (quality trimming at Q25 with fastp, clone calling with MiXCR) and kept in-frame beta chains. Here each entry gathers all rows of one CDR3 protein and keeps the most common genes and DNA. These V and J calls originate from TCRdb's pipeline instead of the authors' own analysis. Here the sample has a few hundred thousand distinct CDR3 sequences; over 9% occur a single time. Around 7.8% of the sample lies in the top ten.

This clonotype was counted a few times. Its binding antigen is unknown. No base qualities exist here, and no much larger clone lies one base off it. Only healthy Caucasian donors were included. The twin cohort comprised three pairs of female monozygotic twins, all aged about 18 to 30 years. Positive isolation kits from Invitrogen were used to isolate the CD4+ and CD8+ T cell populations. This sample was also put to use in a study of yellow fever vaccine responses in identical twins. According to the second study: According to the authors, the vaccine-induced T cell response in identical twins seemed to be partly convergent and partly specific to each individual. In the study, vaccine-responding T cell clones were precisely tracked in identical twins.

This TCR came from a young woman in good health. The rearranged segments are TRBV7-8 and TRBJ2-2; TRBD1 is a weak D gene call, 6 bases matching. What was sequenced was CD8+ T cells sorted from blood. The DNA sequence reads TGTGCCAGCAGCTTGACCACAGGGTTAACCGGGGAGCTGTTTTTT. This translates into CASSLTTGLTGELFF.